The 10 T cell receptor beta chains reported below all come from one sample, sequenced in a study of T cell responses to AZD1222 COVID-19 vaccine. Some clones are missing from TCRdb's copy, which holds only in-frame ones; the method was immunoSEQ multiplex PCR. The sample yields under 80,000 clones, approximately 90% seen once. Source: peripheral blood, taken 28 days after the second AZD1222 dose. All receptors derive from an adult who received the AZD1222 COVID-19 vaccine.

The J gene is TRBJ1-1, the V gene TRBV19; 7 bases are a match to TRBD1. CDR1 is LNHDA and CDR2 is SQIVND in the germline V gene (reference sequence). Germline trimming cut 9 bases from V and 5 bases from J; bases unmatched to any gene: 6. This CDR3 comprises 12 residues. The CDR3 loop is CASRQGGTEAFF. The CDR3 region has the DNA TGTGCCAGCAGACAGGGTGGTACTGAAGCTTTCTTT.

This clone has a single count. J is TRBJ2-5 and V is TRBV6-5; the D gene is possibly TRBD1 (6 bases). Germline values: CDR1 MNHEY, CDR2 SVGAGI. The germline V and J ends were trimmed by 4 bases and 2 bases, with 11 bases remaining between them. CDR3 length equals 14 residues. DNA for the CDR3: TGTGCCAGCAGTTGGGGGCGAAGTCAAGAGACCCAGTACTTC. It encodes CASSWGRSQETQYF.

V is TRBV7-8 and J is TRBJ1-1; no definite D call. Germline CDR1 and CDR2: SGHVS and FQNEAQ. This CDR3 has 14 amino acids. V lost 1 base to trimming and J lost 7 bases, with 13 bases between them. The CDR3 coding sequence is TGTGCCAGCAGCTTAGACCGTAACAGAATTGAAGCTTTCTTT. It encodes CASSLDRNRIEAFF. Looking up the rest from reference TRBV7-8 and TRBJ1-1 gives the full variable domain: GAGVSQSPRYKVAKRGQDVALRCDPISGHVSLFWYQQALGQGPEFLTYFQNEAQLDKSGLPSDRFFAERPEGSVSTLKIQRTQQEDSAVYLCASSLDRNRIEAFFGQGTRLTVV.

Only one count was recorded for this clone. The chain is built from TRBV24-1 and TRBJ2-3; 8 bases are shared with TRBD1. J was trimmed by 6 bases and V by 9 bases; bases with no gene match: 4. Germline assignment: CDR1 KGHDR and CDR2 SFDVKD. The CDR3 has 12 amino acids. The CDR3 bases are TGTGCCACCGCGGGGACAGGTGATACGCAGTATTTT. Protein sequence: CATAGTGDTQYF.

The chain recombines TRBV25-1 with TRBJ1-4; 8 bases are shared with TRBD1. The junction had 5 bases not matched to a gene; V was cut back by 6 bases and J by 8 bases. CDR3 length: 13 residues. Germline values: CDR1 MGHDK, CDR2 SYGVNS. CDR3 sequence: CASRDRGAEKLFF. The CDR3 bases are TGTGCCAGCAGAGACAGGGGCGCGGAAAAACTGTTTTTT.

V is TRBV27 and J is TRBJ1-6, with D unresolved. The CDR3 loop spans 13 amino acids. Germline CDR1 MNHEY, CDR2 SMNVEV (reference sequence). The germline V and J ends were trimmed by 3 bases and 4 bases, with 4 bases remaining between them. CDR3 loop: CASSLGYNSPLHF. CDR3 sequence (DNA): TGTGCCAGCAGTTTGGGGTATAATTCACCCCTCCACTTT.

V usage is TRBV3-1 (or the pseudogene TRBV3-2) and J usage is TRBJ2-7; the D gene could be TRBD1 or TRBD2 (5 bases each). The germline V and J ends were trimmed by 2 bases and 5 bases, with 16 bases remaining between them. The CDR3 loop spans 15 amino acids. Germline V CDR1 and CDR2: LGHDT, YNNKEL (reference sequence). This CDR3 is CASSQPGTPSNEQYF. The CDR3, as DNA: TGTGCCAGCAGCCAACCTGGGACGCCGTCAAACGAGCAGTACTTC.

The chain joins TRBV4-2 to TRBJ2-1, with 7 nucleotides matching TRBD2. The CDR3 runs to 17 residues. V lost 0 bases and J lost 9; bases outside the gene matches: 14. Germline values: CDR1 LGHNA, CDR2 YNFKEQ. CDR3 nucleotides: TGTGCCAGCAGCCAAGAACATTCGGCTAGCGGCCGTGGTGAGCAGTTCTTC. Amino acids: CASSQEHSASGRGEQFF.

The CDR3 DNA reads as TGTGCCAGCAGCTTTGACAGGGGCTCCTACAATGAGCAGTTCTTC. Translation: CASSFDRGSYNEQFF. The chain has TRBV11-3 and TRBJ2-1, with 8 bases matching TRBD1. The CDR3 runs 15 residues. Germline CDR1 SGHNT, CDR2 YENEEA. The junction had 1 base not matched to a gene; V was cut back by 3 bases and J by 0 bases.

The chain combines TRBV7-2 with TRBJ1-1; D call uncertain. The CDR3 is 13 amino acids. Germline assignment: CDR1 SGHTA and CDR2 FQGNSA. Trimming left V 5 bases short and J 1 base short, with 8 bases between. This chain's CDR3 is CASSLGRNTEAFF. CDR3 DNA: TGTGCCAGCAGCCTCGGACGGAACACTGAAGCTTTCTTT.